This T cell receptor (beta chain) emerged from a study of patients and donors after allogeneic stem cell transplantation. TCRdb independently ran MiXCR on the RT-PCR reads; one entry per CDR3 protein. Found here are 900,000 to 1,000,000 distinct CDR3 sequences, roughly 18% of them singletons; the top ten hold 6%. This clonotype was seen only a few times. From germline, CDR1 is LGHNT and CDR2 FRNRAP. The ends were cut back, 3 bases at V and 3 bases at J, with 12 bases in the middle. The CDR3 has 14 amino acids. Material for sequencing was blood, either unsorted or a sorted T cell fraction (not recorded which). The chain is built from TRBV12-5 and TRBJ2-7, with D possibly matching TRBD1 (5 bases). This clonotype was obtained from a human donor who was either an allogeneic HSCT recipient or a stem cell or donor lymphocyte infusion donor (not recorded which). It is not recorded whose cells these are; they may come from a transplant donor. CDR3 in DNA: TGTGCTAGTGGTTTTTCAGGGTCGGTCTACGAGCAGTACTTC. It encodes CASGFSGSVYEQYF.